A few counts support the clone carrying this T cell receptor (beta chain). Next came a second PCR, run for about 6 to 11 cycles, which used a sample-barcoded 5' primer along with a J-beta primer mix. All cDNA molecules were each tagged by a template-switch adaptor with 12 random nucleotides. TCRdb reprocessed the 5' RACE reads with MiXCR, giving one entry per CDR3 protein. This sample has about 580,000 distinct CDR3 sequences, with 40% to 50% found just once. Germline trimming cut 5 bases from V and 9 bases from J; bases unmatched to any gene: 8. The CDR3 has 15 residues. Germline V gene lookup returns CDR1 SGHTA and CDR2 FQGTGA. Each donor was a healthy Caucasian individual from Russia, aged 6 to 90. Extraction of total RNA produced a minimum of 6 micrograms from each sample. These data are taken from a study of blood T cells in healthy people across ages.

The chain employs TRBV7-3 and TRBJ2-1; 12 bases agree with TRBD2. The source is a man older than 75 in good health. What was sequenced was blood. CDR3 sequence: CASSASGGGLGEQFF. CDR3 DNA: TGTGCCAGCAGCGCTAGCGGGGGGGGTTTGGGTGAGCAGTTCTTC.